This TCR beta chain was sequenced in a study of regulatory T cells in long-lasting Graves disease. TCR beta libraries were built with iRepertoire HTBI primers and Arm-PCR of CDR3 regions. TCRdb re-called the multiplex PCR reads through MiXCR, storing one row per CDR3 protein. This sample has about 400,000 distinct CDR3 sequences; about 15% occur once, and the top ten carry roughly 7.7%. The CDR3 is made up of 13 amino acids. Germline CDR1 is SGHAT and CDR2 is FQNNGV. V lost 6 bases and J lost 7, with 15 bases in between. Regarding time point: newly diagnosed GD, antithyroid drugs for less than 3 months. The TCR library was made from RNA extracted from PBMCs. This clonotype has a count of ten or more. The same sample was also studied in work on T cells in Graves' hyperthyroidism and ophthalmopathy.

The clonotype was recovered from a woman aged 40 to 50 with Graves disease. The specimen comprised peripheral blood mononuclear cells (PBMCs), sampled at new diagnosis, from a patient treated with antithyroid drugs. This chain joins TRBV11-2 and TRBJ1-1; D might be TRBD1 (6 bases). Written as DNA, the CDR3 is TGTGCCAGCAGTTACGACAGGCAGGGTGAAGCTTTCTTT. Protein product: CASSYDRQGEAFF.